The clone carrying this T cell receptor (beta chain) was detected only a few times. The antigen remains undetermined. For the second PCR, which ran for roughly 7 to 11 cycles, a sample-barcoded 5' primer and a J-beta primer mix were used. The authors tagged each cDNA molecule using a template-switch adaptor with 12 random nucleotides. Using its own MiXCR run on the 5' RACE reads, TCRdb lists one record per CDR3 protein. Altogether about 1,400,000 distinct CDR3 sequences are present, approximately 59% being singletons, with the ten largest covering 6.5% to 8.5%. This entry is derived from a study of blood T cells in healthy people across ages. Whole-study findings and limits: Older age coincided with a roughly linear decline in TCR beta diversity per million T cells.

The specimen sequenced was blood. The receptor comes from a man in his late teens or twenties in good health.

CDR3 protein: CASSRPSGSRDTQYF. The CDR3 DNA follows: TGTGCCAGCAGTCGCCCCAGCGGGAGTAGAGATACGCAGTATTTT. This chain connects TRBV6-5 to TRBJ2-3, with TRBD2 identical over 8 bases. Trimming cost V 5 bases and J 5 bases; bases outside gene matches: 9. This CDR3 comprises 15 residues. Germline loops: CDR1 MNHEY, CDR2 SVGAGI.